A selection of T cell receptor beta chains follows, all from one sample in a study of OX40 agonist ivuxolimab in advanced cancers. Generated by immunoSEQ multiplex PCR, the TCRdb table keeps only in-frame clones and is missing some. Among about 78,000 clones, about four fifths were seen once, and the ten largest hold about 0.4%. Material: CD4+ or CD8+ T cells sorted from blood, obtained in a trial of the OX40 agonist ivuxolimab. These TCRs come from an adult with an advanced solid tumor such as melanoma, head and neck, liver or kidney cancer. Each CDR3 is given with its conserved first and last residue. Each record gives: clone size, D gene, V gene, J gene, CDR3 protein, CDR3 DNA. D genes are given only for firm matches. A row's size may be missing; if present it is once, few, many or a size class.

>few|NA|TRBV6-5|TRBJ2-3
CASNRGGENTQYF
TGTGCCAGCAACCGAGGGGGTGAGAATACGCAGTATTTT
>NA|TRBD2|TRBV5-6|TRBJ2-7
CASSLRGVYEQYF
TGTGCCAGCAGTCTCCGGGGGGTTTACGAGCAGTACTTC
>NA|NA|TRBV30|TRBJ1-1
CAWSEAPRAFF
TGTGCCTGGAGTGAGGCGCCGAGGGCTTTCTTT
>once|NA|TRBV4-3|TRBJ2-1
CASSQDMGYRWNEQFF
TGCGCCAGCAGCCAAGATATGGGTTATAGGTGGAATGAGCAGTTCTTC
>NA|NA|TRBV5-8|TRBJ2-5
CASRFGQISQETQYF
TGTGCCAGCAGATTCGGACAGATTTCACAAGAGACCCAGTACTTC
>NA|NA|TRBV7-9|TRBJ2-2
CASSSSSANTGELFF
TGTGCCAGCAGCTCTAGCTCAGCTAACACCGGGGAGCTGTTTTTT
>few|NA|TRBV11-2|TRBJ1-2
CASSLGTVNYGYTF
TGTGCCAGCAGCTTAGGGACAGTAAACTATGGCTACACCTTC
>NA|TRBD2|TRBV7-2|TRBJ2-7
CASSFWSSGNYEQYF
TGTGCCAGCAGCTTCTGGTCTAGCGGAAATTACGAGCAGTACTTC
>few|NA|TRBV7-9|TRBJ1-4
CASSLVFSGGNEKLFF
TGTGCCAGCAGCTTAGTCTTTAGTGGGGGTAATGAAAAACTGTTTTTT
>NA|NA|TRBV2|TRBJ1-5
CASTPGGNQPQHF
TGTGCCAGCACACCTGGAGGAAATCAGCCCCAGCATTTT
>NA|TRBD2|TRBV28|TRBJ2-1
CASTARIAGVNEQFF
TGTGCCAGCACGGCTCGCATAGCGGGAGTAAATGAGCAGTTCTTC
>NA|NA|TRBV5-1|TRBJ1-1
CASSLAQRGGFGTEAFF
TGCGCCAGCAGCTTGGCACAGAGGGGAGGGTTTGGTACTGAAGCTTTCTTT
>NA|TRBD1|TRBV6-1|TRBJ1-1
CASSAQGSKSEAFF
TGTGCCAGCAGTGCACAGGGGAGTAAGAGTGAAGCTTTCTTT